The clone carrying this TCR beta chain was recorded many times. Antigen specificity is unknown. When ophthalmopathy did not progress within 18 months, Graves' hyperthyroidism was considered stable. Newly diagnosed hyperthyroidism, duration under 2 months, in patients aged 18 to 65. This entry belongs to a study of T cells in Graves' hyperthyroidism and ophthalmopathy. Study observations and caveats: A model of 13 V-J pairs discriminated ophthalmopathy from stable hyperthyroidism.

Trimming stripped 1 base from V and 5 bases from J, with 9 bases between. The CDR3 covers 14 residues. The TCR beta CDR3 regions underwent amplification using RNA transcripts as the source. Using the HTBI primer set, a first-round RT-PCR was run on the TCR CDR3. TCRdb called the multiplex PCR reads again in MiXCR, with one record for every CDR3 protein. The sample includes approximately 600,000 distinct CDR3 sequences, around 15% seen only once; the top ten take 3.5% to 4%. The sequence was obtained from a woman aged 25 to 39 with Graves' hyperthyroidism. The chain employs TRBV12-3 or TRBV12-4 and TRBJ1-5; D is ambiguous. Sequencing was done on a sample of blood. For the CDR3, the DNA is TGTGCCAGCAGTTTAGAGGCAGGACATCAGCCCCAGCATTTT. Translating gives CASSLEAGHQPQHF.